The T cell receptor (beta chain) described here comes from a study of blood T cell repertoires in COVID-19. About the study: There were acute and convalescent COVID-19 samples, and they came from the United States, Italy and Spain.

With 3 bases removed from V and 1 base from J, the gap between germline ends came to 16 bases. The CDR3 runs 18 residues. Germline V gene sequence: CDR1 KGHSH, CDR2 LQKENI. In this sample, this clone turned up a few times. This table comes from immunoSEQ multiplex PCR, and its TCRdb copy is limited to in-frame clones, with some not included. The sample holds over 45,000 clones, 91% seen once. The receptor's source is a human donor in a cohort sampled during active COVID-19. The V call is TRBV18, the J call TRBJ2-6, with D possibly TRBD2 on 6 matching bases. Sequencing input: peripheral blood. The CDR3: CASSPYEGGLSGANVLTF. CDR3 bases: TGTGCCAGCTCACCGTATGAGGGAGGCCTATCTGGGGCCAACGTCCTGACTTTC. The entire variable domain, with the rest obtained from reference TRBV18 and TRBJ2-6, is as follows: NAGVMQNPRHLVRRRGQEARLRCSPMKGHSHVYWYRQLPEEGLKFMVYLQKENIIDESGMPKERFSAEFPKEGPSILRIQQVVRGDSAAYFCASSPYEGGLSGANVLTFGAGSRLTVL.